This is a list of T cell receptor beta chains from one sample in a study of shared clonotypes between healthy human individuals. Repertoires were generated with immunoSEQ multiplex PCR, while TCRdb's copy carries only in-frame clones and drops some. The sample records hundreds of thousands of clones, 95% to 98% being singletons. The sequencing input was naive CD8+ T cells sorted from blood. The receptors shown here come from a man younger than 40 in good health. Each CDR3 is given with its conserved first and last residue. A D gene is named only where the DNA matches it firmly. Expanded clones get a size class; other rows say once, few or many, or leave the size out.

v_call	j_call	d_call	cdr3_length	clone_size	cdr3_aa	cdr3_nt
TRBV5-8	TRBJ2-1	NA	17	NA	CASSLEHSGFLGNEQFF	TGTGCCAGCAGCTTGGAGCACTCAGGGTTTCTGGGGAATGAGCAGTTCTTC
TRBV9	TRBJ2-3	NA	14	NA	CASSVGGLLDTQYF	TGTGCCAGCAGCGTAGGGGGCCTCCTCGATACGCAGTATTTT
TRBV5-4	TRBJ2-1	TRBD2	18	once	CASSLGRFLAGGENEQFF	TGTGCCAGCAGCTTGGGCCGTTTCTTAGCGGGAGGGGAAAATGAGCAGTTCTTC
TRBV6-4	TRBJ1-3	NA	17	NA	CASRPNQAPIPRNTIYF	TGTGCCAGCAGACCAAACCAGGCCCCAATCCCCCGAAACACCATATATTTT
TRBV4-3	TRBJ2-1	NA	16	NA	CASSRESAGTYNEQFF	TGCGCCAGCAGCCGGGAGTCCGCCGGAACCTACAATGAGCAGTTCTTC
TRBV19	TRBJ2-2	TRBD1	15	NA	CASTLGQGGAGELFF	TGTGCCAGTACCTTAGGACAGGGCGGGGCCGGGGAGCTGTTTTTT
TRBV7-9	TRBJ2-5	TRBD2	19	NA	CASSLGVAGYPQLGETQYF	TGTGCCAGCAGCTTGGGTGTAGCGGGATACCCACAACTCGGGGAGACCCAGTACTTC
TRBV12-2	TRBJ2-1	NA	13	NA	CASRFPGVNEQFF	TGTGCAAGTCGCTTTCCAGGGGTTAATGAGCAGTTCTTC
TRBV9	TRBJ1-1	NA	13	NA	CASSVGFATEAFF	TGTGCCAGCAGCGTAGGGTTTGCCACTGAAGCTTTCTTT
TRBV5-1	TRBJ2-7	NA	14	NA	CASSLGTDSYEQYF	TGCGCCAGCAGCTTGGGAACAGATTCCTACGAGCAGTACTTC
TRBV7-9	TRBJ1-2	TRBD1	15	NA	CASSPPSHRGDGYTF	TGTGCCAGCAGCCCGCCCTCACACAGGGGGGATGGCTACACCTTC
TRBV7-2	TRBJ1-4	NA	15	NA	CASSLVVATNEKLFF	TGTGCCAGCAGCTTAGTGGTTGCAACTAATGAAAAACTGTTTTTT
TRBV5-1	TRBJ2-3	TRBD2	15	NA	CASSGGTSGGDTQYF	TGCGCCAGCAGCGGCGGGACTAGCGGTGGGGATACGCAGTATTTT
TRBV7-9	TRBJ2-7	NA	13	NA	CASSRRDSYEQYF	TGTGCCAGCAGCCGCAGGGACTCCTACGAGCAGTACTTC
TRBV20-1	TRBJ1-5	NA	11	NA	CSARDRRAQHF	TGCAGTGCTAGAGACCGGCGGGCCCAGCATTTT
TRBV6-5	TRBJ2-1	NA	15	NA	CASSPPGVWGNEQFF	TGTGCCAGCAGTCCCCCGGGAGTATGGGGGAATGAGCAGTTCTTC
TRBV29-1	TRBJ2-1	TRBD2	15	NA	CSVEGLAGRYNEQFF	TGCAGCGTTGAAGGACTAGCGGGGAGATACAATGAGCAGTTCTTC
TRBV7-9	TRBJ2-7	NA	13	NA	CASSQSGVYEQYF	TGTGCCAGCAGCCAATCAGGAGTCTACGAGCAGTACTTC
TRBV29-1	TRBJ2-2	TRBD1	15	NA	CSVNPGTGVTGELFF	TGCAGCGTTAATCCCGGGACAGGGGTCACCGGGGAGCTGTTTTTT
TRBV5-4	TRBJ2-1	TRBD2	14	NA	CASSYLAEGNEQFF	TGTGCCAGCAGCTACCTAGCGGAGGGCAATGAGCAGTTCTTC
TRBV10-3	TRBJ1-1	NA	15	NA	CAISESYRGLSEAFF	TGTGCCATCAGTGAGTCCTACCGGGGGCTAAGTGAAGCTTTCTTT
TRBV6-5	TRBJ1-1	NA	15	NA	CASSYSQGPATEAFF	TGTGCCAGCAGTTACTCGCAGGGGCCGGCCACTGAAGCTTTCTTT
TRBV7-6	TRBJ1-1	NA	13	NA	CASALYMNTEAFF	TGTGCCAGCGCCCTCTATATGAACACTGAAGCTTTCTTT
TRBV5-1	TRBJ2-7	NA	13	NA	CASSLTDSYEQYF	TGCGCCAGCAGCTTAACAGACTCCTACGAGCAGTACTTC
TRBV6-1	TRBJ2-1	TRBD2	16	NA	CASSEGGGRAYNEQFF	TGTGCCAGCAGTGAAGGCGGCGGGAGGGCCTACAATGAGCAGTTCTTC
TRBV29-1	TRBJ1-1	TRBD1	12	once	CSGETGDTEAFF	TGCAGCGGAGAAACAGGGGACACTGAAGCTTTCTTT
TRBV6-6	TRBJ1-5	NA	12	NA	CASSPGGQPQHF	TGTGCCAGCAGCCCCGGCGGCCAGCCCCAGCATTTT
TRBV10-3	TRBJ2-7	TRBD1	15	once	CAISESGTGPYEQYF	TGTGCCATCAGTGAGTCGGGGACAGGGCCCTACGAGCAGTACTTC
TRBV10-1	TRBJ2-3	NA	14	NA	CASSEIGSADTQYF	TGCGCCAGCAGTGAGATCGGGAGCGCAGATACGCAGTATTTT
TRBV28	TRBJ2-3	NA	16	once	CASSLGPSRSTDTQYF	TGTGCCAGCAGCCTAGGACCCTCCCGTAGCACAGATACGCAGTATTTT
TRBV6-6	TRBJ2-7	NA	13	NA	CASSYTGAYEQYF	TGTGCCAGCAGTTACACAGGTGCCTACGAGCAGTACTTC
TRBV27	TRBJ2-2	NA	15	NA	CASSRDRKNTGELFF	TGTGCCAGCAGTCGGGACCGAAAAAACACCGGGGAGCTGTTTTTT
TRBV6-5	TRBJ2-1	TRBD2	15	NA	CASSYSLAGNDEQFF	TGTGCCAGCAGTTACTCTCTAGCGGGAAACGATGAGCAGTTCTTC
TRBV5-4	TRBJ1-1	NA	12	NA	CASSDSPTEAFF	TGTGCCAGCAGCGACAGTCCCACTGAAGCTTTCTTT
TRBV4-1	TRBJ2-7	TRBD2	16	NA	CASSLQPGLAGDEQYF	TGCGCCAGCAGCCTTCAGCCTGGACTAGCGGGAGACGAGCAGTACTTC
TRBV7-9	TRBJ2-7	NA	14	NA	CASSLGRDLREQYF	TGTGCCAGCAGCTTAGGACGGGACCTTAGGGAGCAGTACTTC
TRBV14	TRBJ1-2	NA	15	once	CASSQQRTANYGYTF	TGTGCCAGCAGCCAACAGAGGACCGCTAACTATGGCTACACCTTC
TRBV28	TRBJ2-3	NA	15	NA	CASTVGQGFTDTQYF	TGTGCCAGCACCGTCGGCCAGGGATTCACAGATACGCAGTATTTT
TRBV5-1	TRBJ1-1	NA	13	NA	CASSLGKGTEAFF	TGCGCCAGCAGCCTCGGGAAAGGGACTGAAGCTTTCTTT
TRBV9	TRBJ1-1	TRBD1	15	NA	CASKPHRGQDTEAFF	TGTGCCAGCAAGCCTCATCGGGGACAGGACACTGAAGCTTTCTTT
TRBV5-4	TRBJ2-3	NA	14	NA	CASSLKGSTDTQYF	TGTGCCAGCAGCTTGAAGGGCAGCACAGATACGCAGTATTTT
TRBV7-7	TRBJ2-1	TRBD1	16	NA	CASSPERTGTYNEQFF	TGTGCTAGCAGCCCCGAGAGGACAGGGACCTACAATGAGCAGTTCTTC
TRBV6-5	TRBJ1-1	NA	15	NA	CASSYDGGGNTEAFF	TGTGCCAGCAGTTACGATGGGGGAGGAAACACTGAAGCTTTCTTT
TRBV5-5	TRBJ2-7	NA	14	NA	CASSLVRGTYEQYF	TGTGCCAGCAGCTTGGTTCGGGGGACCTACGAGCAGTACTTC
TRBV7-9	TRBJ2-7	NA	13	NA	CASSPRSSYEQYF	TGTGCCAGCAGCCCCCGAAGCTCCTACGAGCAGTACTTC
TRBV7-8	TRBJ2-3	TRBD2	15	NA	CASSLDSGSLNTQYF	TGTGCCAGCAGCTTAGATAGCGGGAGTCTTAATACGCAGTATTTT
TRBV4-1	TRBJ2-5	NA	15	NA	CASSHSIYGEETQYF	TGCGCCAGCAGCCACTCGATTTATGGTGAGGAGACCCAGTACTTC
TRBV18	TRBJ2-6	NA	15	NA	CASSPVHSGANVLTF	TGTGCCAGCTCACCAGTACACTCTGGGGCCAACGTCCTGACTTTC
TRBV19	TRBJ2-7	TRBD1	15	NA	CASSYPGTGVNEQYF	TGTGCCAGTAGCTACCCCGGTACAGGGGTAAACGAGCAGTACTTC
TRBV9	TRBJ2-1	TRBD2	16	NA	CASSPGTSGVDNEQFF	TGTGCCAGCAGCCCAGGGACTAGCGGGGTAGACAATGAGCAGTTCTTC
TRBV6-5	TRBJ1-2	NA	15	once	CATGPWGEHPYGYTF	TGTGCCACCGGACCCTGGGGCGAGCACCCCTATGGCTACACCTTC
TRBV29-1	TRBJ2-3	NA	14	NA	CSVEDPAVTDTQYF	TGCAGCGTTGAAGATCCGGCCGTCACAGATACGCAGTATTTT
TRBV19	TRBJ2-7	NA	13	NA	CASSVGGGYEQYF	TGTGCCAGTAGCGTGGGGGGCGGATACGAGCAGTACTTC
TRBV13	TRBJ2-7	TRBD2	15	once	CASSLGGSGSYEQYF	TGTGCCAGCAGCTTGGGCGGGAGTGGTTCCTACGAGCAGTACTTC
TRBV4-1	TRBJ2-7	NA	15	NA	CASSQQEGFSYEQYF	TGCGCCAGCAGCCAGCAAGAAGGATTTTCCTACGAGCAGTACTTC
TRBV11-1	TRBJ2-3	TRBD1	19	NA	CASSLWGGTGVPSTDTQYF	TGTGCCAGCAGCTTATGGGGAGGGACAGGGGTCCCTAGCACAGATACGCAGTATTTT
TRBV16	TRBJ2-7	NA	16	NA	CASSQRQSRGTYEQYF	TGTGCCAGCAGCCAAAGACAGTCCCGAGGAACCTACGAGCAGTACTTC
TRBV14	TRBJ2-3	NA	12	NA	CASSRTADTQYF	TGTGCCAGCAGTCGGACGGCAGATACGCAGTATTTT
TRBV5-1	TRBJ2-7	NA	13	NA	CASSPEGGYEQYF	TGCGCCAGCAGTCCCGAAGGGGGCTACGAGCAGTACTTC